These T cell receptor beta chains were read from a single sample in a study of blood T cell repertoires in COVID-19. Sequencing used immunoSEQ multiplex PCR; TCRdb keeps in-frame clones, though not all of them. The top ten clones hold 10% of a sample with almost 100,000 clones, 86% of them seen once. Specimen: peripheral blood. The receptors here all came from a man aged 50-59 years with acute or convalescent COVID-19. The CDR3 runs from the conserved cysteine through the conserved F or W. D genes are given only for firm matches. Some rows mark clone size as missing; the rest say once, few, many or name a class of expanded clone.

j_call	v_call	clone_size	d_call	cdr3_nt	cdr3_aa
TRBJ2-1	TRBV2	NA	NA	TGTGCCAGCAGTGAGGCGAGCGAGGGCGATGAGCAGTTCTTC	CASSEASEGDEQFF
TRBJ2-7	TRBV5-5	NA	NA	TGTGCCAGCAGCTTGGAGCTCTGGAGGTCCTACGAGCAGTACTTC	CASSLELWRSYEQYF
TRBJ2-3	TRBV27	NA	TRBD2	TGTGCCAGCAGTTGGACTAGCGGGAGAGCAGATACGCAGTATTTT	CASSWTSGRADTQYF
TRBJ1-1	TRBV7-6	NA	NA	TGTGCCAGCAGCTCCAACCGGAGATTCGGTAACACTGAAGCTTTCTTT	CASSSNRRFGNTEAFF
TRBJ2-2	TRBV6-1	NA	NA	TGTGCCAGCAGTGAAGGTAGATCTAGCGGGGAGCTGTTTTTT	CASSEGRSSGELFF
TRBJ2-1	TRBV5-6	NA	NA	TGTGCCAGCAGCTTGGACAGGGAAACAACCAATGAGCAGTTCTTC	CASSLDRETTNEQFF
TRBJ1-6	TRBV9	NA	TRBD1	TGTGCCAGCAGCGCCCAAGACAGGGTGAAGAATTCACCCCTCCACTTT	CASSAQDRVKNSPLHF
TRBJ2-7	TRBV6-6	NA	NA	TGTGCCAGCAGTTACCCGGAAGGGGGCTACGAGCAGTACTTC	CASSYPEGGYEQYF
TRBJ2-1	TRBV19	NA	TRBD2	TGTGCCAGTAGTACCGGGACTAGCGGGAGCAATGAGCAGTTCTTC	CASSTGTSGSNEQFF
TRBJ1-2	TRBV7-9	NA	NA	TGTGCCAGCAGCGCTATCGAACAGGGTGGCTACACCTTC	CASSAIEQGGYTF
TRBJ1-2	TRBV7-2	NA	NA	TGTGCCAGCAGCCCTCAGCGTGGGGGCTGGTATGGCTACACCTTC	CASSPQRGGWYGYTF
TRBJ1-2	TRBV19	NA	NA	TGTGCCAGTAGTACAGGGGACTATGGCTACACCTTC	CASSTGDYGYTF
TRBJ1-6	TRBV14	NA	NA	TGTGCCAGCAGCCAAGATCCGCGGGCAGGCCGTGGGGAGGCCCTCCACTTT	CASSQDPRAGRGEALHF
TRBJ2-2	TRBV29-1	few	TRBD2	TGCAGCGTGATGGGAGGGGTCACCGGGGAGCTGTTTTTT	CSVMGGVTGELFF
TRBJ2-7	TRBV19	NA	TRBD2	TGTGCCAGTAGTGACCTAGCGGGTACCTACGAGCAGTACTTC	CASSDLAGTYEQYF
TRBJ1-5	TRBV25-1	NA	NA	TGTGCCAGCAGCCGCGGGACGGACAGCAATCAGCCCCAGCATTTT	CASSRGTDSNQPQHF
TRBJ2-3	TRBV11-2	once	NA	TGTGCCAGCTACAGGGCAGGAGGCACAGATACGCAGTATTTT	CASYRAGGTDTQYF
TRBJ2-2	TRBV7-2	NA	TRBD2	TGTGCCAGCAGCCCCCGTAGCGGGATGAACACCGGGGAGCTGTTTTTT	CASSPRSGMNTGELFF
TRBJ2-2	TRBV29-1	NA	NA	TGCAGCGTCTATAAAGTGACTAGTAACACCGGGGAGCTGTTTTTT	CSVYKVTSNTGELFF
TRBJ1-4	TRBV2	NA	NA	TGTGCCAGCAGTGACGTGGGGGGGACAACTAATGAAAAACTGTTTTTT	CASSDVGGTTNEKLFF
TRBJ2-1	TRBV10-1	NA	NA	TGCGCCAGCAGTGAGACTAGCCAGGATAATGAGCAGTTCTTC	CASSETSQDNEQFF
TRBJ1-1	TRBV6-5	NA	TRBD1	TGTGCCAGCAGTTACAGGGGAGGGACAGGGAAGTTAACTTTCTTT	CASSYRGGTGKLTFF
TRBJ1-6	TRBV6-5	once	NA	TGTGCCAGCAGTTACGAACAGGCCAGGGTCCTCCACTTT	CASSYEQARVLHF
TRBJ2-1	TRBV11-2	few	TRBD2	TGTGCCAGCAGCCCCCGGACTAGCGGGAATTACTCCTACAATGAGCAGTTCTTC	CASSPRTSGNYSYNEQFF
TRBJ1-5	TRBV2	NA	NA	TGTGCCAGCAACAGGGAAGTCTATCAGCCCCAGCATTTT	CASNREVYQPQHF
TRBJ2-1	TRBV30	NA	TRBD1	TGTGCCTGCCCTACCGTAGGGACAGGAAGCCCCGAGCAGTTCTTC	CACPTVGTGSPEQFF
TRBJ2-7	TRBV27	NA	TRBD1	TGTGCCAGCAGTACCGGGACAGGGGGAGGGGGCGAGCAGTACTTC	CASSTGTGGGGEQYF
TRBJ2-3	TRBV7-2	once	NA	TGTGCCAGCTCAACAGTCTTCACAGATACGCAGTATTTT	CASSTVFTDTQYF
TRBJ2-1	TRBV3-1/TRBV3-2	NA	TRBD2	TGTGCCAGCAGTCTTACTAGCGGGGGTAACAATGAGCAGTTCTTC	CASSLTSGGNNEQFF
TRBJ1-6	TRBV7-2	few	TRBD1	TGTGCCAGCAGCGCGGGACAGCCCTATTCACCCCTCCACTTT	CASSAGQPYSPLHF
TRBJ1-1	TRBV29-1	NA	TRBD1	TGCAGCGGTGGGACAGCGAACACTGAAGCTTTCTTT	CSGGTANTEAFF
TRBJ1-4	TRBV5-1	NA	NA	TGCGCCAGCAGCCTGGACAGTCCTAATGAAAAACTGTTTTTT	CASSLDSPNEKLFF
TRBJ1-2	TRBV11-2	NA	NA	TGTGCCAGCAGCTTTGGAGACTATGGCTACACCTTC	CASSFGDYGYTF
TRBJ1-4	TRBV5-4	NA	NA	TGTGCCAGCAGCTTGGGTGGGGGGGCAAGGACTAATGAAAAACTGTTTTTT	CASSLGGGARTNEKLFF
TRBJ2-1	TRBV7-3	NA	TRBD2	TGTGCCAGCAGCTTAATGGCGCCTAGCGGGAGGGGCTTAAGGGGGGATGAGCAGTTCTTC	CASSLMAPSGRGLRGDEQFF
TRBJ1-1	TRBV5-1	NA	NA	TGCGCCAGCAGAAAGGAGATGAACACTGAAGCTTTCTTT	CASRKEMNTEAFF
TRBJ2-1	TRBV4-1	once	TRBD2	TGCGCCAGCAGCCAACGGGGGGGCGAGGGCGGGAGATACAATGAGCAGTTCTTC	CASSQRGGEGGRYNEQFF
TRBJ2-1	TRBV25-1	NA	NA	TGTGCCAGCAGTGATTACAGGGTCCGTGAGCAGTTCTTC	CASSDYRVREQFF
TRBJ2-3	TRBV7-8	once	NA	TGTGCCAGCAGCTACGCGAGGACAGCAGATACGCAGTATTTT	CASSYARTADTQYF
TRBJ2-7	TRBV18	NA	TRBD1	TGTGCCAGCTCACCGAGTCCAGGGGGCTACGAGCAGTACTTC	CASSPSPGGYEQYF
TRBJ2-7	TRBV15	NA	TRBD1	TGTGCCACCAGCAGCGATACCGGGACAGGGTCCTACGAGCAGTACTTC	CATSSDTGTGSYEQYF
TRBJ2-1	TRBV7-2	once	NA	TGTGCCAGCAGCTTGGTCGGGATTGGAAACAATGAGCAGTTCTTC	CASSLVGIGNNEQFF
TRBJ2-1	TRBV12-3/TRBV12-4	NA	TRBD2	TGTGCCAGCCTCAGGACTAGCGGAATGGAGCAGTTCTTC	CASLRTSGMEQFF
TRBJ1-2	TRBV5-4	NA	NA	TGTGCCAGCAGCTTGGCCAAGACAGGACGGTATGGCTACACCTTC	CASSLAKTGRYGYTF